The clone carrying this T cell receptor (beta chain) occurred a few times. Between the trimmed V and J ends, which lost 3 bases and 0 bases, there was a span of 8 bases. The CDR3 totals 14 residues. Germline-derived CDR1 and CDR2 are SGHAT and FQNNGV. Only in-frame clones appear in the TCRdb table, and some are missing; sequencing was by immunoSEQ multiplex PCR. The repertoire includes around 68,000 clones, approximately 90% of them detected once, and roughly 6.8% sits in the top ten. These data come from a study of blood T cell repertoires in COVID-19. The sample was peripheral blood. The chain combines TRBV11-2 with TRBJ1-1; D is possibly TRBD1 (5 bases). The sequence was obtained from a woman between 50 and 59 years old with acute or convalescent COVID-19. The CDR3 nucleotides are TGTGCCAGCAGCTTTACAGGCATGAACACTGAAGCTTTCTTT. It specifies CASSFTGMNTEAFF.